Listed below are T cell receptor beta chains from one sample, sequenced in a study of Graves' ophthalmopathy and Graves' hyperthyroidism. From the multiplex PCR reads, TCRdb called clonotypes with MiXCR, one entry per CDR3 protein. The table includes about 550,000 distinct CDR3 sequences, just under 40% detected once. Specimen: peripheral blood or thyroid tissue (not recorded which). The receptor source for this set is an adult man with Graves' hyperthyroidism. Both conserved end residues are part of each CDR3.

v_call,j_call,cdr3_length,cdr3_aa
TRBV20-1,TRBJ2-3,14,CSARGTSGLDTQYF
TRBV7-2,TRBJ2-3,15,CASSLVGGTLDTQYF
TRBV2,TRBJ1-1,14,CASSGPPVRIEAFF
TRBV7-9,TRBJ1-4,14,CASSPPPANEKLFF
TRBV19,TRBJ2-5,12,CASSMSAETQYF
TRBV2,TRBJ2-7,15,CASSEAFVFSYEQYF
TRBV12-1,TRBJ2-7,13,CASSFLGDYEQYF
TRBV20-1,TRBJ2-1,15,CSARDRGTGKNEQFF
TRBV3-1,TRBJ2-5,15,CASSQELRYQETQYF
TRBV9,TRBJ2-7,15,CASSSGQSLSYEQYF